This T cell receptor beta chain is from a study of CD8 T cells in Susac syndrome. Random hexamers served to reverse transcribe roughly 0.5 to 1 ug RNA. Via MiXCR, TCRdb re-called the immunoSEQ multiplex PCR reads, giving one row per CDR3 protein. Of approximately 120,000 distinct CDR3 sequences detected, around 93% appear once; the ten largest clones hold about 0.12%. TCR beta from blood CD8+ and CD4+ T cells was sequenced. Trimming took off 0 bases at V and 5 bases at J, with 14 bases between the two ends. Germline loops: CDR1 SGHTA, CDR2 FQGTGA. The CDR3 consists of 15 residues. The genes are TRBV7-3 and TRBJ2-7; possible D gene TRBD1, 6 bases. The sample comprised CD8+ T cells from PBMCs. The sequence derives from a human donor in good health. The CDR3 here is CASSLTARDINEQYF. The DNA for the CDR3 is TGTGCCAGCAGCTTAACCGCCCGGGACATTAACGAGCAGTACTTC.